This record covers a single T cell receptor beta chain. Its antigen is not identified. This specimen belongs to a study of cytomegalovirus exposure and HLA in healthy donors. Study-wide results and caveats: Cytomegalovirus association was listed for 170 or so TCR beta chains.

The repertoire was sequenced with immunoSEQ multiplex PCR; TCRdb's copy has only in-frame clones and lacks some. There are about 38,000 clones in the sample; 90% to 95% occur only once, and around 3.4% lies in the top ten. V lost 5 bases and J 6 bases, leaving 11 bases between the germline ends. There are 13 residues in the CDR3. Germline V gives CDR1 LNHDA, CDR2 SQIVND (reference sequence). This clonotype was sampled from a man between 18 and 35 years old in good health and CMV-seronegative. The chain has TRBV19 and TRBJ1-5; no reliable D call. The sequencing input was PBMCs. CDR3 sequence (DNA): TGTGCCAGTAGTGACTACCATCCTCAGCCCCAGCATTTT. This codes for CASSDYHPQPQHF.